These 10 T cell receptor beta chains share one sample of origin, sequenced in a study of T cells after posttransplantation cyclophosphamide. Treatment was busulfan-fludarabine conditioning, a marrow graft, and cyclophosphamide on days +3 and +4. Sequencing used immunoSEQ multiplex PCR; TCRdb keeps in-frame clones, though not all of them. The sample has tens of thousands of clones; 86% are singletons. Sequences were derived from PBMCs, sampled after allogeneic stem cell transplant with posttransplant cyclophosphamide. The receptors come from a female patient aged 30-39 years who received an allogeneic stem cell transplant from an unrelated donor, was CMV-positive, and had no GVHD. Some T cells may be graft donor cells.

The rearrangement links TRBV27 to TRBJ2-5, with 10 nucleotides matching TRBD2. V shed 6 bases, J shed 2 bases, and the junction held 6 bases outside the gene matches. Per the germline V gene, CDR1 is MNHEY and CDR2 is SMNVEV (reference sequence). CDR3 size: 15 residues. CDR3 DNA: TGTGCCAGCAGCCGTAGCGGGGGGTCACAAGAGACCCAGTACTTC. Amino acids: CASSRSGGSQETQYF.

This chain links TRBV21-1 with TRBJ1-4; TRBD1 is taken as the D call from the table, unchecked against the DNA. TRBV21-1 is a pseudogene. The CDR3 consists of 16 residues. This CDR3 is CASSKPNRGKNEKLFF. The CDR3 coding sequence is TGTGCCAGCAGCAAACCCAACAGGGGGAAAAATGAAAAACTGTTTTTT.

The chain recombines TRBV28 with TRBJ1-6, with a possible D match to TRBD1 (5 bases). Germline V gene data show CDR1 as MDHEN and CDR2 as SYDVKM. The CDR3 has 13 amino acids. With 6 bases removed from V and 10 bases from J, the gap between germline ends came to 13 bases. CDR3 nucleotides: TGTGCCAGCAGAAGTGCGGGGCCCTCACCCCTCCACTTT. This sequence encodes CASRSAGPSPLHF.

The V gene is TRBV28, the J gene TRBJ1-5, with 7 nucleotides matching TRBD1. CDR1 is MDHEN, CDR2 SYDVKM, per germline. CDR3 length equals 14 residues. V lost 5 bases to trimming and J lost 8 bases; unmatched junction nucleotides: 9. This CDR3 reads CASSEDRALEPQHF. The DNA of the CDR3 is TGTGCCAGCAGTGAAGACAGGGCGTTGGAGCCCCAGCATTTT.

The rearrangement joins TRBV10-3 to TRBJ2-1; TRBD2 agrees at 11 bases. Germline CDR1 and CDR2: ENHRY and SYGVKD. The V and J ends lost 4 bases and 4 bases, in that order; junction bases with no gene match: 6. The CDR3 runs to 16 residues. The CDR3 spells CAISGLLAGGYNEQFF. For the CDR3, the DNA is TGTGCCATCAGTGGTCTCTTAGCGGGGGGGTACAATGAGCAGTTCTTC.

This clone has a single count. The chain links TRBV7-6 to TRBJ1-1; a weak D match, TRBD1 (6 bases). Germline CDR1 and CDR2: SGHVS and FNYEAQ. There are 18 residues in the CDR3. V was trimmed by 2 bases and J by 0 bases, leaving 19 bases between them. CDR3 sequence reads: CASSLIGEGGNLNTEAFF. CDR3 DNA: TGTGCCAGCAGCTTAATCGGGGAGGGGGGGAACCTGAACACTGAAGCTTTCTTT.

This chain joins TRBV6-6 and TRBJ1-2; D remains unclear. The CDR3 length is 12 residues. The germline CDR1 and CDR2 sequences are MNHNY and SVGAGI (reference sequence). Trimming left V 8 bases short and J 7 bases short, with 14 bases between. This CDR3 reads CASGSVSGGYTF. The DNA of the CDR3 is TGTGCCAGCGGATCGGTGTCGGGTGGCTACACCTTC.

The DNA for the CDR3 is TGTGCCAGCAGCCCCGGGACACCAAACGTGGAGACCCAGTACTTC. Translation gives CASSPGTPNVETQYF. The genes are TRBV5-4 and TRBJ2-5, with a weak D call TRBD1 (6 bases). V lost 4 bases to trimming and J lost 5 bases, with 18 bases between them. The CDR3 extends over 15 amino acids. Germline V gene data show CDR1 as SGHNT and CDR2 as YYREEE (reference sequence). The full variable domain, in which reference TRBV5-4 and TRBJ2-5 provide the parts outside the CDR3, is ETGVTQSPTHLIKTRGQQVTLRCSSQSGHNTVSWYQQALGQGPQFIFQYYREEENGRGNFPPRFSGLQFPNYSSELNVNALELDDSALYLCASSPGTPNVETQYFGPGTRLLVL.

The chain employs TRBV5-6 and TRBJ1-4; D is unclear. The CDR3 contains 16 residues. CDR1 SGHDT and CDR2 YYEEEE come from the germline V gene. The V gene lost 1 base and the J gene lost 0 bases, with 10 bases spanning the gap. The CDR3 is CASSLIGQATNEKLFF. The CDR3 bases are TGTGCCAGCAGCTTGATTGGTCAGGCAACTAATGAAAAACTGTTTTTT.

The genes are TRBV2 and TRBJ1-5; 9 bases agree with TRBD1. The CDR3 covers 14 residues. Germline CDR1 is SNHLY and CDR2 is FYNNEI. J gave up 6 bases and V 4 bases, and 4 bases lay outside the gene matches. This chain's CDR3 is CASSGTGAGQPQHF. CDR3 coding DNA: TGTGCCAGCAGTGGGACAGGGGCTGGTCAGCCCCAGCATTTT.